The clone carrying this T cell receptor (beta chain) was seen a handful of times. The sample is drawn from a study of early T cells in non-severe SARS-CoV-2 infection. Study-level background: Chains were unpaired, as sequencing was done on bulk RNA from unsorted whole blood.

This CDR3 comprises 15 residues. Trimming shortened V by 0 bases and J by 7 bases, and 15 bases separated the two germline ends. The germline V gene has CDR1 SGHDN and CDR2 FVKESK. Attachment of unique molecular identifiers to individual cDNA molecules was performed. TCRdb redid the calling of the 5' RACE reads with MiXCR, one entry per CDR3 protein. This sample carries about 61,000 distinct CDR3 sequences, around 9.9% of them seen once, and the ten largest clones take 1.2%. This TCR was sampled from an adult who was a healthcare worker with PCR-confirmed SARS-CoV-2 infection or an uninfected control (not recorded which). The chain combines TRBV14 with TRBJ1-2; no clear D gene. Sequenced material: whole blood. The CDR3 bases are TGTGCCAGCAGCCAAGATCAAGGCAAGATAGGTGGCTACACCTTC. Translating it yields CASSQDQGKIGGYTF.